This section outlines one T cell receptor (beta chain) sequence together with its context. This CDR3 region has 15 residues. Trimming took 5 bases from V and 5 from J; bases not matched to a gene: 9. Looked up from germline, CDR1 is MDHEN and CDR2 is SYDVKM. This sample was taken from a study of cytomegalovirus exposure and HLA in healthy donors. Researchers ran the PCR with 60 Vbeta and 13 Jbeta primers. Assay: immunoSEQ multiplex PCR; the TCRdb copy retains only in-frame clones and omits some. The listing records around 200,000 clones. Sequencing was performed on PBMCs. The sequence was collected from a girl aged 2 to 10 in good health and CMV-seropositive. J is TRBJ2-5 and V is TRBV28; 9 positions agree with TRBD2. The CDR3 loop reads CASSVSGSVLETQYF. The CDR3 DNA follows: TGTGCCAGCAGTGTTAGCGGGAGTGTGTTGGAGACCCAGTACTTC.